Listed below are T cell receptor beta chains from one sample, sequenced in a study of CD8+ T cells in alopecia areata. Some clones are missing from TCRdb's copy, which holds only in-frame ones; the method was immunoSEQ multiplex PCR. Found here are more than 100,000 clones, roughly 58% of them singletons; the top ten hold about 4.9%. The source material was CD4+ T cells sorted from blood, sampled at week 0. These receptors originate from a human donor with alopecia areata. CDR3s include the opening cysteine and the closing phenylalanine or tryptophan. Fields, in order: J gene, D gene, clone size, V gene, CDR3 protein, CDR3 DNA. D genes are given only for firm matches. Size is stated for part of the rows, as once, few or many counts, or as a class when the clone is expanded.

TRBJ1-5,TRBD1,few,TRBV7-2,CASSIDPRDREGNQPQHF,TGTGCCAGCAGCATAGACCCCCGGGACAGGGAGGGCAATCAGCCCCAGCATTTT
TRBJ2-7,TRBD1,NA,TRBV5-4,CASSPGQGRYEQYF,TGTGCCAGCAGCCCGGGACAGGGGCGCTACGAGCAGTACTTC
TRBJ1-1,TRBD1,NA,TRBV5-1,CASSSTRQGTEAFF,TGCGCCAGCAGCTCTACCCGACAGGGAACTGAAGCTTTCTTT
TRBJ2-3,TRBD2,NA,TRBV5-1,CASSHGTSATDTQYF,TGCGCCAGCAGCCACGGGACTAGCGCAACAGATACGCAGTATTTT
TRBJ1-3,NA,NA,TRBV29-1,CSVEDDLANTIYF,TGCAGCGTTGAAGATGACCTGGCGAACACCATATATTTT
TRBJ2-4,TRBD2,few,TRBV2,CASSPTSGGQAKNIQYF,TGTGCCAGCAGTCCGACTAGCGGGGGACAAGCCAAAAACATTCAGTACTTC
TRBJ1-3,TRBD1,NA,TRBV7-2,CASSWDRSGNTIYF,TGTGCCAGCAGCTGGGACAGATCTGGAAACACCATATATTTT
TRBJ1-2,NA,few,TRBV25-1,CASSPGGGYTF,TGTGCCAGCAGTCCCGGGGGCGGCTACACCTTC
TRBJ2-3,TRBD2,few,TRBV7-9,CASSLLAGGPSGTDTQYF,TGTGCCAGCAGCTTATTGGCGGGAGGGCCGAGTGGGACAGATACGCAGTATTTT
TRBJ1-2,TRBD1,NA,TRBV27,CASSARQGIYGYTF,TGTGCCAGCAGTGCCCGACAGGGTATCTATGGCTACACCTTC
TRBJ2-4,NA,few,TRBV30,CAWSVRWRDSKNIQYF,TGTGCCTGGAGTGTACGTTGGCGGGACTCCAAAAACATTCAGTACTTC
TRBJ2-1,TRBD1,NA,TRBV27,CASRMGQGFYNEQFF,TGTGCCAGCAGGATGGGACAGGGGTTCTACAATGAGCAGTTCTTC
TRBJ1-1,NA,NA,TRBV15,CATSRDSRGLRSATTEAFF,TGTGCCACCAGCAGAGATTCCAGGGGTTTGCGTTCAGCGACGACTGAAGCTTTCTTT
TRBJ2-6,NA,NA,TRBV7-3,CASSPGNSGANVLTF,TGTGCCAGCAGCCCCGGGAACTCTGGGGCCAACGTCCTGACTTTC
TRBJ1-2,NA,NA,TRBV18,CASSPLQGTTANYGYTF,TGTGCCAGCTCACCACTACAGGGCACGACAGCCAACTATGGCTACACCTTC
TRBJ1-5,NA,few,TRBV6-5,CASSYSGTETNQPQHF,TGTGCCAGCAGTTACTCTGGGACGGAGACAAATCAGCCCCAGCATTTT
TRBJ1-5,NA,NA,TRBV30,CAWDIDPSQPQHF,TGTGCCTGGGACATCGATCCTAGTCAGCCCCAGCATTTT
TRBJ2-5,NA,NA,TRBV30,CAWTRGATRGETQYF,TGTGCCTGGACAAGAGGAGCCACACGGGGGGAGACCCAGTACTTC
TRBJ2-3,TRBD2,NA,TRBV7-2,CASSSTGLARDTQYF,TGTGCCAGCAGCTCCACGGGACTAGCAAGAGATACGCAGTATTTT
TRBJ2-7,TRBD2,NA,TRBV2,CASSELAGARGEQYF,TGTGCCAGCAGTGAACTAGCGGGAGCGCGCGGGGAGCAGTACTTC
TRBJ1-5,NA,NA,TRBV7-2,CASSPVSNQPQHF,TGTGCCAGCAGCCCAGTTAGCAATCAGCCCCAGCATTTT
TRBJ2-2,NA,NA,TRBV6-5,CASRGGFGELFF,TGTGCCAGCCGCGGGGGCTTCGGGGAGCTGTTTTTT
TRBJ2-1,TRBD2,NA,TRBV30,CAWSVGGSGIRHEQFF,TGTGCCTGGAGTGTAGGGGGTAGCGGGATTCGGCATGAGCAGTTCTTC
TRBJ2-7,TRBD1,NA,TRBV7-9,CASSLGQGDEQYF,TGTGCCAGCAGCTTAGGACAGGGCGACGAGCAGTACTTC
TRBJ2-7,TRBD1,few,TRBV11-1,CASSRRGTGVLYEQYF,TGTGCCAGCAGCAGACGAGGGACAGGGGTACTCTACGAGCAGTACTTC
TRBJ1-1,NA,NA,TRBV7-9,CASSLGQENTEAFF,TGTGCCAGCAGCTTAGGCCAGGAGAACACTGAAGCTTTCTTT
TRBJ2-1,NA,NA,TRBV7-3,CASSLQGTSSYNEQFF,TGTGCCAGCAGCTTACAAGGCACCAGCTCCTACAATGAGCAGTTCTTC
TRBJ2-3,NA,NA,TRBV9,CASSVWGLDSDTQYF,TGTGCCAGCAGCGTATGGGGACTCGACTCAGATACGCAGTATTTT
TRBJ2-5,TRBD1,NA,TRBV19,CASMRQGEETQYF,TGTGCCAGTATGAGACAGGGGGAAGAGACCCAGTACTTC
TRBJ2-2,NA,NA,TRBV6-1,CASSERGGANTGELFF,TGTGCCAGCAGTGAACGAGGGGGAGCGAACACCGGGGAGCTGTTTTTT
TRBJ2-1,NA,once,TRBV6-6,CASTMIRQTNEQFF,TGTGCCAGCACCATGATTAGACAGACCAATGAGCAGTTCTTC
TRBJ2-3,NA,NA,TRBV4-3,CASSPTGATDTQYF,TGCGCCAGCAGCCCCACCGGGGCTACAGATACGCAGTATTTT
TRBJ2-5,NA,NA,TRBV10-3,CAISPDPFETQYF,TGTGCCATCAGCCCAGACCCTTTTGAGACCCAGTACTTC
TRBJ2-5,TRBD1,NA,TRBV14,CASSRQRDRAETQYF,TGTGCCAGCAGCCGTCAGCGGGACAGGGCCGAGACCCAGTACTTC
TRBJ2-1,NA,NA,TRBV29-1,CSVEVGTRFLYNEQFF,TGCAGCGTTGAAGTCGGAACCAGATTTTTATACAATGAGCAGTTCTTC
TRBJ2-7,TRBD1,NA,TRBV18,CASSARTGPYEQYF,TGTGCCAGCTCGGCCAGGACAGGCCCCTACGAGCAGTACTTC
TRBJ1-1,TRBD1,NA,TRBV30,CAWDRGPSTEAFF,TGTGCCTGGGACAGGGGGCCGAGCACTGAAGCTTTCTTT
TRBJ2-5,TRBD2,few,TRBV4-1,CASSQGSGTSGRAWETQYF,TGCGCCAGCAGCCAAGGAAGTGGGACTAGCGGGAGGGCCTGGGAGACCCAGTACTTC
TRBJ1-6,NA,NA,TRBV14,CASSQAQGNNSPLHF,TGTGCCAGCAGCCAAGCCCAGGGGAATAATTCACCCCTCCACTTT
TRBJ2-6,NA,NA,TRBV4-3,CASSQDGSGANVLTF,TGCGCCAGCAGCCAAGATGGTTCCGGGGCCAACGTCCTGACTTTC
TRBJ1-2,NA,NA,TRBV30,CAWSPNYGYTF,TGTGCCTGGAGTCCTAACTATGGCTACACCTTC
TRBJ1-4,TRBD1,few,TRBV30,CAWTQGAGEKLFF,TGTGCCTGGACCCAGGGGGCTGGTGAAAAACTGTTTTTT
TRBJ2-1,NA,NA,TRBV7-2,CASSPFGRGQQKYNEQFF,TGTGCCAGCAGCCCATTCGGGCGGGGGCAGCAGAAATACAATGAGCAGTTCTTC
TRBJ1-5,NA,NA,TRBV30,CAWGRSNQPQHF,TGTGCCTGGGGACGGAGTAATCAGCCCCAGCATTTT
TRBJ2-1,NA,NA,TRBV9,CASSVLGGNYNEQFF,TGTGCCAGCAGCGTATTAGGGGGGAATTACAATGAGCAGTTCTTC
TRBJ1-1,NA,NA,TRBV7-3,CASSPGTDTEAFF,TGTGCCAGCAGCCCCGGGACCGACACTGAAGCTTTCTTT
TRBJ1-2,NA,NA,TRBV7-2,CASSLANQGYGYTF,TGTGCCAGCAGCTTAGCCAACCAGGGATATGGCTACACCTTC
TRBJ1-2,TRBD1,NA,TRBV6-5,CASSSFGQGESYGYTF,TGTGCCAGCAGTTCGTTTGGACAGGGAGAGTCCTATGGCTACACCTTC
TRBJ1-2,NA,NA,TRBV7-9,CASSMPVYGYTF,TGTGCCAGCAGCATGCCAGTTTATGGCTACACCTTC
TRBJ2-7,NA,once,TRBV28,CASRGGTSEQYF,TGTGCCAGCAGGGGCGGGACTTCCGAGCAGTACTTC
TRBJ2-1,TRBD2,few,TRBV4-2,CASSQGARTSGTNEQFF,TGTGCCAGCAGCCAAGGAGCCAGGACTAGCGGGACCAATGAGCAGTTCTTC
TRBJ1-2,NA,few,TRBV28,CASSPAGGGTYGYTF,TGTGCCAGCAGCCCGGCCGGGGGGGGAACCTATGGCTACACCTTC
TRBJ2-7,NA,NA,TRBV5-1,CASREGVGARSYEQYF,TGCGCCAGCAGAGAGGGGGTCGGGGCCCGCTCCTACGAGCAGTACTTC
TRBJ2-7,NA,once,TRBV5-5,CASSLALVEQYF,TGTGCCAGCAGCTTGGCCCTGGTCGAGCAGTACTTC
TRBJ2-5,NA,few,TRBV27,CASSLHRTDQETQYF,TGTGCCAGCAGTTTACACCGGACGGATCAAGAGACCCAGTACTTC
TRBJ1-2,TRBD1,NA,TRBV10-3,CAISAGGSYGYTF,TGTGCCATCAGCGCAGGGGGCAGCTATGGCTACACCTTC
TRBJ2-2,NA,few,TRBV4-3,CASSQGINTGELFF,TGCGCCAGCAGCCAGGGGATCAACACCGGGGAGCTGTTTTTT
TRBJ1-1,NA,once,TRBV6-5,CASSYSAGDTEAFF,TGTGCCAGCAGTTACTCGGCAGGGGACACTGAAGCTTTCTTT
TRBJ2-7,NA,NA,TRBV14,CASSAQGSGSYEQYF,TGTGCCAGCAGTGCTCAGGGGTCGGGCTCCTACGAGCAGTACTTC